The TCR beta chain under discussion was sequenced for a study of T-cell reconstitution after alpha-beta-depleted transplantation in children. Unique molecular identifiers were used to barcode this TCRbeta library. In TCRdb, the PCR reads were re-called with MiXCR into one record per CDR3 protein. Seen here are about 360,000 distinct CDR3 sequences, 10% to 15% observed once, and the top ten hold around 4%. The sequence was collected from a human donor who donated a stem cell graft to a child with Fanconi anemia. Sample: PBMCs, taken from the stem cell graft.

The CDR3 DNA reads as TGCGCCAGCAGCCGGTACAGGGGCGCAGGTGGCTACACCTTC. This gives the protein CASSRYRGAGGYTF. The chain couples TRBV4-3 to TRBJ1-2, with 7 bases identical to TRBD1. The CDR3 covers 14 residues. With 4 bases clipped from V and 7 bases from J, the junction kept 9 bases outside the gene matches. The V gene's germline CDR1 is LGHNA and CDR2 YSLEER.